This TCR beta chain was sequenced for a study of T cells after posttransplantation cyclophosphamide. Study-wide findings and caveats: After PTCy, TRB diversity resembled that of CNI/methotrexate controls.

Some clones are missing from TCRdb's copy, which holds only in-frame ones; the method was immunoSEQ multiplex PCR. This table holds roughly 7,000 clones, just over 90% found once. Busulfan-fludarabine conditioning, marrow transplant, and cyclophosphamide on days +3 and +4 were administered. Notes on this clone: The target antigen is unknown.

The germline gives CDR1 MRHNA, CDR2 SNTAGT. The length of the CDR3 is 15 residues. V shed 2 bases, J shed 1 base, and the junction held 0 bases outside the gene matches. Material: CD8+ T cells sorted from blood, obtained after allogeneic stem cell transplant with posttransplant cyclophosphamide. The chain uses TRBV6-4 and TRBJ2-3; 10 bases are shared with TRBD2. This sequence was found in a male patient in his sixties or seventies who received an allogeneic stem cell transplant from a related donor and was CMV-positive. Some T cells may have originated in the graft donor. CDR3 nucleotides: TGTGCCAGCAGTGACACTAGCGGGGGCACAGATACGCAGTATTTT. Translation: CASSDTSGGTDTQYF.